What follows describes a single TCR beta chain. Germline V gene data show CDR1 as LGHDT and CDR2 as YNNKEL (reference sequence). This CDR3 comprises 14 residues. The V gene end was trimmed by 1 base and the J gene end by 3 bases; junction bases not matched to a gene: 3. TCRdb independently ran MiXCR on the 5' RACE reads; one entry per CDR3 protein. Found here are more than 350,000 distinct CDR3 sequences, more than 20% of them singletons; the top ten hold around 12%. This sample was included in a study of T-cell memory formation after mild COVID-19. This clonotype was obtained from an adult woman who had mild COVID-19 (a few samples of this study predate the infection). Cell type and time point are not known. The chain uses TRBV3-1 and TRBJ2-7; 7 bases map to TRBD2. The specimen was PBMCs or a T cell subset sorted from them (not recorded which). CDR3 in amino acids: CASSQGAGRYEQYF. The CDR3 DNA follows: TGTGCCAGCAGCCAAGGAGCGGGGCGCTACGAGCAGTACTTC.